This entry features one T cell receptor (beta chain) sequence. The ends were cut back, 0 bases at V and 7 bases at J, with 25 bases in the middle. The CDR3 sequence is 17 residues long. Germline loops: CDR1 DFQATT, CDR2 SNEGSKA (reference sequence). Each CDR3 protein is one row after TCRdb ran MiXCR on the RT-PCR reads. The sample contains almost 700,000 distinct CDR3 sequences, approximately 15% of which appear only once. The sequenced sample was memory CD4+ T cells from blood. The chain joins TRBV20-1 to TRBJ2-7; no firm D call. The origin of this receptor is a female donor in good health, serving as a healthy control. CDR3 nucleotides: TGCAGTGCTAGAGATCTGAGGTTTGCGGCTAGTCTGAAAGAGCAGTACTTC. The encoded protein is CSARDLRFAASLKEQYF.